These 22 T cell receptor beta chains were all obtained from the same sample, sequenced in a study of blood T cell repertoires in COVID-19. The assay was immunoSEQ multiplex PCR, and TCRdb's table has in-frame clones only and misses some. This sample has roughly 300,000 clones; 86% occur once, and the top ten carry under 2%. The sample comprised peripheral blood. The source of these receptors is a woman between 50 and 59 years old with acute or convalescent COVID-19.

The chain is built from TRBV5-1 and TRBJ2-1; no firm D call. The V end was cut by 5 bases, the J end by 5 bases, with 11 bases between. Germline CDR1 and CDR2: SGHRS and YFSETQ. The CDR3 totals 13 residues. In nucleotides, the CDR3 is TGCGCCAGCAGTTGGCTAGACCACAATGAGCAGTTCTTC. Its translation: CASSWLDHNEQFF. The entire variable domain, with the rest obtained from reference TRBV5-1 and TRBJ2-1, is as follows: KAGVTQTPRYLIKTRGQQVTLSCSPISGHRSVSWYQQTPGQGLQFLFEYFSETQRNKGNFPGRFSGRQFSNSRSEMNVSTLELGDSALYLCASSWLDHNEQFFGPGTRLTVL.

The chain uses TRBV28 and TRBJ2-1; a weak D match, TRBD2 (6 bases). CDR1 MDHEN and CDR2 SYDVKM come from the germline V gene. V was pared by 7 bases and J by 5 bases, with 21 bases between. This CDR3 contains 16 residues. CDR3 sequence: CASNKFLASLDNEQFF. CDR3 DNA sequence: TGTGCCAGCAACAAATTCCTAGCGTCGTTGGACAATGAGCAGTTCTTC. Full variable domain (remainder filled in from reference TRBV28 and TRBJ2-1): DVKVTQSSRYLVKRTGEKVFLECVQDMDHENMFWYRQDPGLGLRLIYFSYDVKMKEKGDIPEGYSVSREKKERFSLILESASTNQTSMYLCASNKFLASLDNEQFFGPGTRLTVL.

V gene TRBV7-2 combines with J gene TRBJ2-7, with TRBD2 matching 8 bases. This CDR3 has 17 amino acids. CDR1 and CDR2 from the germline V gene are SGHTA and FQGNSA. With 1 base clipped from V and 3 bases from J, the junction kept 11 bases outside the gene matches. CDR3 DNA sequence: TGTGCCAGCAGCTTAGTAAGTTGGCGGGAGGTAATCTACGAGCAGTACTTC. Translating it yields CASSLVSWREVIYEQYF.

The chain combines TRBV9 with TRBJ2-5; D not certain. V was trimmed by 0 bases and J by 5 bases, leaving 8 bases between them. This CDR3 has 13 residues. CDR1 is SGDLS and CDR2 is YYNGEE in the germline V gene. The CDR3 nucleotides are TGTGCCAGCAGCGTAGCCCCACAGGAGACCCAGTACTTC. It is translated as CASSVAPQETQYF.

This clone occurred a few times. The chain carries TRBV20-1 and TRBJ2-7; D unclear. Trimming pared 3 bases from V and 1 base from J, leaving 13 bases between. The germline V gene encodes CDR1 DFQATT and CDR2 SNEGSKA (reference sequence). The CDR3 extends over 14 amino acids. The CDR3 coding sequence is TGCAGTGCTAGTTTCCCGACATCTTCCTACGAGCAGTACTTC. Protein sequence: CSASFPTSSYEQYF.

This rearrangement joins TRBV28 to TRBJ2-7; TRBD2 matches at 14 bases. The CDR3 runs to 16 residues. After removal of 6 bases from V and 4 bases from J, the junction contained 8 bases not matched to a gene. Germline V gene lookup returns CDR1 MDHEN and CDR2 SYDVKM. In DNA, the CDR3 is TGTGCCAGCAGGACTAGCGGGAGGGCCGCCAGTTACGAGCAGTACTTC. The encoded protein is CASRTSGRAASYEQYF.

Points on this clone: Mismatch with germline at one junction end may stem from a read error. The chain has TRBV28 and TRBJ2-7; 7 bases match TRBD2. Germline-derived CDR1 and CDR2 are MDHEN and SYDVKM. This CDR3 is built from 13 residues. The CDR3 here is CASSLSGREGLRF. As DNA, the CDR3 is TGTGCCAGCAGTTTGTCTGGGAGGGAGGGCCTTCGCTTC.

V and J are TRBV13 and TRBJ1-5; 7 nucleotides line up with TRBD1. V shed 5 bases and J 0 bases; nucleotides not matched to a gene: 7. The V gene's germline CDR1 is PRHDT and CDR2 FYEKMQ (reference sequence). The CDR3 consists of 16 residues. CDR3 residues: CASSRTGDSSNQPQHF. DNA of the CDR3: TGTGCCAGCAGCAGGACAGGAGATAGTAGCAATCAGCCCCAGCATTTT.

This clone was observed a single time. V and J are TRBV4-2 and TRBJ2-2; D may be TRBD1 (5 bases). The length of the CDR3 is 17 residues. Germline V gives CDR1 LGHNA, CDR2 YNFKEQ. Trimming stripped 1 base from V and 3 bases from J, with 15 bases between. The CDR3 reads CASSQAVQGEDTGELFF. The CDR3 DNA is TGTGCCAGCAGCCAAGCTGTCCAGGGTGAGGACACCGGGGAGCTGTTTTTT.

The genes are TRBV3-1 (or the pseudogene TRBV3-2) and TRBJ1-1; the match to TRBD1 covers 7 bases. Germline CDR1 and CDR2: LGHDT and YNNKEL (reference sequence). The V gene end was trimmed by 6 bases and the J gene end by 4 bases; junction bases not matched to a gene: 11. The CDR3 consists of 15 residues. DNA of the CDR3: TGTGCCAGCAGTCGAAGTGACAGGGACGGCACTGAAGCTTTCTTT. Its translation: CASSRSDRDGTEAFF.

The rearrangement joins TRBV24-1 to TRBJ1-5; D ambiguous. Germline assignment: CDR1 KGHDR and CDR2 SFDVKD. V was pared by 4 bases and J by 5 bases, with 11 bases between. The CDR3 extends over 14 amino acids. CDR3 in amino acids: CATSETLRDQPQHF. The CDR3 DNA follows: TGTGCCACCAGTGAAACTTTGAGAGATCAGCCCCAGCATTTT.

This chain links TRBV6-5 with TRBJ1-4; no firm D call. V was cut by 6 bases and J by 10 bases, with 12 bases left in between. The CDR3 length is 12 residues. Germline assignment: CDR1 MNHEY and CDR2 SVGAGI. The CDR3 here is CASRKQDSKLFF. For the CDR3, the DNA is TGTGCCAGCAGAAAACAAGACTCAAAACTGTTTTTT.

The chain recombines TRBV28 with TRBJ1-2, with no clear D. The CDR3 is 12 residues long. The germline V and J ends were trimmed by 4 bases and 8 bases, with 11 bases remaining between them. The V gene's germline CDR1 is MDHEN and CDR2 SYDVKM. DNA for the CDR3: TGTGCCAGCAGTTGGGCCCTAAGCGGCTACACCTTC. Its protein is CASSWALSGYTF.

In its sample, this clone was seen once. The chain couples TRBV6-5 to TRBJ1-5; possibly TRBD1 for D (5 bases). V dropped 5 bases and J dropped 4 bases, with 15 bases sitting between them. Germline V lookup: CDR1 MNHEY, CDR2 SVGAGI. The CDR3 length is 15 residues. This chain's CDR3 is CASSPVGAENQPQHF. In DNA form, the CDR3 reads TGTGCCAGCAGTCCCGTTGGGGCTGAGAATCAGCCCCAGCATTTT.

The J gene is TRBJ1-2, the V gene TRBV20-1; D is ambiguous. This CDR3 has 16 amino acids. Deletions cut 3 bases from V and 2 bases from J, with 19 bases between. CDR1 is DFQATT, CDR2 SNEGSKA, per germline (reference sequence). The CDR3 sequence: CSASPKGGRPNYGYTF. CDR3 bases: TGCAGTGCTAGTCCCAAGGGAGGAAGACCCAACTATGGCTACACCTTC.

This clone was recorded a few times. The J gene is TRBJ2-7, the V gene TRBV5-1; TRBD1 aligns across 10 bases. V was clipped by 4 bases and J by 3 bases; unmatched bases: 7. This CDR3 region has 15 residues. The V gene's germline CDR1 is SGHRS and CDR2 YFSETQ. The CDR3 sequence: CASSPGTGVSYEQYF. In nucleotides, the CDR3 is TGCGCCAGCAGCCCCGGGACAGGGGTGAGCTACGAGCAGTACTTC.

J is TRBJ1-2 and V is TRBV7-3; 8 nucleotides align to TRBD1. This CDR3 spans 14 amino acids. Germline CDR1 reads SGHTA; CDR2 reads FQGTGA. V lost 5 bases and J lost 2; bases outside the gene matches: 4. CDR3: CASSPDRGNYGYTF. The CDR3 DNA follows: TGTGCCAGCAGCCCCGACAGGGGAAACTATGGCTACACCTTC.

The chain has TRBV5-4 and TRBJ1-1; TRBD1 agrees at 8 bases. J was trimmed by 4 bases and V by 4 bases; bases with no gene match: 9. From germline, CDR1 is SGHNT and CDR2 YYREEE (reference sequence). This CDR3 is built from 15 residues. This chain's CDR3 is CASSPRGQGGTEAFF. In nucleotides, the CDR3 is TGTGCCAGCAGCCCTAGAGGACAGGGAGGCACTGAAGCTTTCTTT.

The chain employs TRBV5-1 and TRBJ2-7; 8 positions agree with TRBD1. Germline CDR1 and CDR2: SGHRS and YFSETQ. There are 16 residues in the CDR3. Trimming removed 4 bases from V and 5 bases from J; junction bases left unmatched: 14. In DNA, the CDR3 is TGCGCCAGCAGCCCTACCCCGGGCAGGGGGCTCGACGAGCAGTACTTC. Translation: CASSPTPGRGLDEQYF.

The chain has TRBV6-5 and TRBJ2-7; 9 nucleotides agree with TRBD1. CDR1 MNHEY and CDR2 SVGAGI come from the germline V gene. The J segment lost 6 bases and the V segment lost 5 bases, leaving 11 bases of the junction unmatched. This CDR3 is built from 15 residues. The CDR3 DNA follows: TGTGCCAGCAGTCCCCTATCCGACAGGGGGTCCGAGCAGTACTTC. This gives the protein CASSPLSDRGSEQYF.

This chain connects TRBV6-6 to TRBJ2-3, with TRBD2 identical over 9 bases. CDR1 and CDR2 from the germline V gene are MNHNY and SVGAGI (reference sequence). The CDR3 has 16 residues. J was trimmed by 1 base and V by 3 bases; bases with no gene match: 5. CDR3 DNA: TGTGCCAGCAGTTATCCTCCTAGCGGGGGCACAGATACGCAGTATTTT. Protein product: CASSYPPSGGTDTQYF.

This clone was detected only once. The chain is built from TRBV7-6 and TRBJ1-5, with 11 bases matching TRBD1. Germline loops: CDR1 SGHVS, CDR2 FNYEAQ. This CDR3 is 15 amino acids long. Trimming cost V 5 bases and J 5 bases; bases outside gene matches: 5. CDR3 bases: TGTGCCAGCAGCCCTGGGACAGGGGGGGATCAGCCCCAGCATTTT. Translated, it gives CASSPGTGGDQPQHF.